This paragraph reports one TCR beta chain. It has no known antigen specificity. Base quality data are lacking; no much larger clone is found one base away. Trimming accounts for 0 bases at V and 0 bases at J, while the number of junction bases matched to no gene is 5. The CDR3 measures 16 amino acids from cysteine to phenylalanine. CDR3 DNA only is kept here, 48 bases in frame from base 1. CDR1 is given as SGHRS and CDR2 as YFSETQ, both from the germline V gene. The cohort was made up of under 800 healthy bone marrow donors. All cohort members were sampled while nominally healthy, although unrecorded immune exposures were likely present. The donor tested CMV seronegative and was one of the 352 seronegative cohort members. A peripheral blood sample was collected from each donor, and TCR beta sequencing was performed on peripheral blood mononuclear cells. The Qiagen DNeasy Blood Extraction Kit was used to extract genomic DNA from the blood cell samples.

Library construction relied on the immunoSEQ multiplex PCR assay. For the multiplex PCR, a mixture combining 60 forward primers for TCR Vbeta segments and 13 reverse primers for TCR Jbeta segments was used. Amplification of the CDR3 region of rearranged TCR beta genes was performed with a multiplex PCR assay on genomic DNA. The Illumina HiSeq System was used to sequence the amplified TCR beta libraries as 87-base-pair reads. Under the source paper's analysis protocol: A later analysis tallied some 79 million unique TCR beta chains across the 550 to 850 repertoires, and about 10 million of those chains were shared by two or more donors. To remove PCR and sequencing errors, raw reads were error-corrected and collapsed into unique sequences using a nearest-neighbor algorithm that merged closely related sequences. To assign V, D and J gene segments, CDR3 sequences were aligned to IMGT reference sequences. For a sequence to be retained, a match of at least six nucleotides to both a V gene segment and a J gene segment was required. A rearrangement was called productive if the CDR3 had no stop codons and remained in frame with V and J, and every other rearrangement was called non-productive. CDR3 was defined by IMGT convention, running from the second conserved V-encoded cysteine to the conserved J-encoded phenylalanine. Sequences without an unambiguous match to a single V gene segment were excluded from the earlier analysis of a few hundred of the donors. In an earlier analysis of a few hundred of the donors, V segments were called functional above 56.7% productive rearrangements and were called segregating when the between-donor standard deviation exceeded 5%. A statistical classification framework was built for diagnosing cytomegalovirus status from the catalog of TCR beta chain sequences. In a later analysis, TCR nucleotide sequences were compared against IMGT/GENE-DB human TR gene sequences so that V and J genes could be assigned. In a later analysis, CDR3 sequences and most-parsimonious VDJ recombination scenarios were assigned using the TCRdist pipeline. In a later analysis, every TCR beta chain was defined by the combination of its CDR3 amino acid sequence and its V-gene family, and reads without a unique V-gene family were dropped. A later analysis removed several hundred highly shared, low-generation-probability nucleotide sequences to deal with suspected cross-contamination and a sequencing artifact. A later analysis calculated a clonal expansion index for each public chain from normalized within-repertoire ranks of inferred template counts. In a later analysis, generation probabilities were computed using a VDJ recombination model fitted to out-of-frame rearrangements, and the results were checked against IGoR. In a later analysis, TCR-TCR, TCR-HLA and TCR-CMV co-occurrence was scored with hypergeometric tests, and a repertoire-size bias correction was applied to TCR pairs. A later analysis estimated false discovery rates by permuting HLA or CMV assignments 20 times. A later analysis grouped co-occurring TCRs with DBSCAN, adding TCRdist sequence similarity when clustering within HLA-allele-positive subsets. Repertoires with fewer than 30,000 or more than 120,000 public chains, plus five repertoires with anomalous nucleotide sharing, were excluded from co-occurrence clustering. TCRdb retrieved this table from immuneACCESS and kept in-frame rearrangements only. Not all clones are present; in checked studies, unresolved V genes account for under half, and no reason is known for the remainder. V and J calls and clone size come straight from that table; D and trimming were deduced from the DNA. The sample table lists 150,000 to 200,000 clones, about four fifths of them with a count of one. The top ten hold approximately 2.9% of the sample.

The data are from a study of cytomegalovirus exposure and HLA in healthy donors (dated by TCRdb to the late 2010s). Background for the entire study: According to an earlier analysis of a few hundred of the donors, about 170 million T cells yielded some 120 million unique TCR beta sequences and about 300 Gb of sequence data. Around 320 gigabases of sequencing data and tens of millions of unique TCR sequences were included in an early release covering roughly 600 HLA-typed donors. Of the 300 to 450 genotyped donors, about 84% fell in the genetic ancestry cluster associated with self-reported Caucasian donors. The study aimed to test whether signatures of past pathogen exposure could be identified by cataloging public T cell receptors. The study used immunosequencing to profile the T cell repertoires of approximately 650 subjects and linked those repertoires to cytomegalovirus serostatus. In addition to the first cohort of 650 to 750 subjects, a separate validation cohort of 130 or so different subjects was used. To predict cytomegalovirus infection status, the study brought together high-throughput TCR immunosequencing, statistical association of individual TCRs with disease status, and machine learning. To study patterns of TCR occurrence, a later analysis re-analyzed previously published TCR beta repertoires from 666 donors and added high-resolution HLA genotyping. The later analysis used no new phenotypic data to find candidate immune exposures, relying instead on TCR beta sequences and their occurrence across donors. In an earlier analysis of 550 to 700 of the donors, high-throughput TCR beta sequencing was used to judge whether each TCR beta V gene segment behaved as functional or pseudogenic. Donor age, sex, ethnicity and CMV serostatus were compiled alongside the repertoire data. In a later genetic analysis, genome-wide SNP genotypes for about three fifths of the roughly 670 donors were used, and that subset was treated as a discovery cohort. Every discovery cohort repertoire had been produced on one sequencing platform. Class I and class II HLA loci were covered by the typing at four-digit resolution. The number of typed donors differed by locus: roughly 620-630 for A, B, C, DRB1 and DQB1; about 520 for DQA1; 606 for DPA1; and about 450 for DPB1. About five DR-DQ haplotypes were treated as single units for association and clustering because of strong linkage in the cohort. On average, 235,054 unique TCR beta nucleotide sequences were sequenced per donor among 300 to 500 genotyped donors of the cohort, with about 19% of those sequences being non-productive. Overall study outcomes, separate from this receptor: Fewer than 20 rarely observed V segments, including chromosome 9 orphons, were excluded from the earlier analysis of approximately 500 of the donors because counts were too low. While some public TCRs were present in many individuals, most TCR sequences turned up only very rarely across donors. The 87-base-pair reads could not distinguish some IMGT-functional V segments, including TRBV6-2 and TRBV6-3, so those segments were excluded. In a later genetic analysis, a missense DCLRE1C variant was associated with V-gene and J-gene trimming of TCR beta chains, and the association was replicated in an independent cohort. In a later analysis, most CMV-associated TCR beta chains were found to appear HLA-restricted, with HLA associations seemingly driven largely by CMV exposure. In a later genetic analysis, fewer N-insertions in productive TCRs were reported among donors in an Asian-associated ancestry cluster than the roughly 700-donor mean. Three of the identified cytomegalovirus-associated TCR beta chains were confirmed in vitro to be specific for cytomegalovirus antigens. An earlier analysis of 587 of the donors showed that most TCR beta V segments appeared in productive rearrangements either about 87% or about 30% of the time, which broadly matched IMGT annotations. A later analysis associated 16,951 TCR beta sequences with specific HLA alleles at a false discovery rate of 0.05. CMV serostatus was the only immune exposure information available for the cohort. According to the authors, the approach could potentially be generalized to other disease states and immunological phenotypes. Several of the top co-occurrence clusters appeared to be linked to parvovirus B19, influenza, CMV and Epstein-Barr virus, according to a later analysis. According to a later analysis, TCR association rates differed among HLA loci, with DRB1 alleles showing the most associated TCRs and HLA-C alleles showing the fewest. Because HLA typing was missing for some donors at each locus, association tests included only the typed subset. A group of highly shared sequence variants was considered likely to be a technical artifact of the sequencing pipeline. Roughly uniform sequencing depth across donors was assumed in presence/absence analyses, although this assumption may not hold. In a later analysis, HLA-associated TCR beta chains showed more clonal expansion and lower generation probabilities than non-associated chains that were equally common. Correlated functional status among segregating V segments might reflect linkage disequilibrium, but an unknown experimental factor could not be ruled out. The cohort was sequenced for TCR beta chains only, and without alpha or paired-chain data the features that could be detected were limited. A total of around 150 TCR beta chains were listed by the study as associated with cytomegalovirus. Cytomegalovirus status was reported to be diagnosed by the classifier with high specificity and sensitivity in both the original and validation cohorts. A further reported finding was that TCR beta sequences accurately predicted the HLA-A and HLA-B alleles for most subjects in the first cohort. Strong co-occurrence of HLA alleles, especially DR and DQ, made assigning TCR associations to individual alleles difficult.

In this chain, TRBV5-1 is recombined with TRBJ1-1; TRBD1 fits 7 bases in the junction. Material: PBMCs. This TCR derives from a female donor in good health and CMV-seronegative. At the DNA level, the sequence is TGCGCCAGCAGCTTGGTGGTTACAGGGGTGAACACTGAAGCTTTCTTT. It codes for CASSLVVTGVNTEAFF.